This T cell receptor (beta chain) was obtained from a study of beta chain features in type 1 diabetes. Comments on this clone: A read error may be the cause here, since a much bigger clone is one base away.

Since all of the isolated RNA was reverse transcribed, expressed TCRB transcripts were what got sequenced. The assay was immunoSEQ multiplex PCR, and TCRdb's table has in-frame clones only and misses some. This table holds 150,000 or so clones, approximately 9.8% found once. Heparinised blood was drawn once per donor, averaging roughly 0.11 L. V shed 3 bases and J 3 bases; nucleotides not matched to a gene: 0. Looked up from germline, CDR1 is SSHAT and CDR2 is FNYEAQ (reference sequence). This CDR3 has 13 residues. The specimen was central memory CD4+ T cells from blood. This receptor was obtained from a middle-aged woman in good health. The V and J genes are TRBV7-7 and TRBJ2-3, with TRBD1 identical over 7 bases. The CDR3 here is CASSLTGTDTQYF. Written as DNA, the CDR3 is TGTGCCAGCAGCTTGACAGGGACAGATACGCAGTATTTT.